The 3 T cell receptor beta chains below come from one sample, sequenced in a study of blood T cell repertoires in COVID-19. Libraries were prepared by immunoSEQ multiplex PCR; TCRdb keeps only in-frame clonotypes and omits some of them. Among more than 150,000 clones listed, about four fifths were seen once. Sequenced material: peripheral blood. All receptors derive from a woman over 75 with COVID-19, enrolled during active disease.

As concerns this clone: Other nucleotide sequences in the sample specify the same CDR3. This rearrangement joins TRBV6-6 to TRBJ1-5, with 8 positions matching TRBD1. The J segment lost 2 bases and the V segment lost 4 bases, leaving 1 base of the junction unmatched. CDR1 MNHNY and CDR2 SVGAGI come from the germline V gene (reference sequence). The CDR3 extends over 14 amino acids. The DNA for the CDR3 is TGTGCCAGCAGTTCGGGACAGGGCAATCAGCCCCAGCATTTT. Its translation: CASSSGQGNQPQHF.

The chain uses TRBV11-3 and TRBJ2-1; 14 bases agree with TRBD2. Germline CDR1 reads SGHNT; CDR2 reads YENEEA. The ends lost 5 bases at V and 6 bases at J; junction bases unmatched: 3. The CDR3 sequence is 15 residues long. CDR3 sequence (DNA): TGTGCCAGCAGCCCGGGACTAGCGGGAGCCAATGAGCAGTTCTTC. It specifies CASSPGLAGANEQFF.

This rearrangement joins TRBV2 to TRBJ1-2, with 10 bases lining up with TRBD1. Germline V gene lookup returns CDR1 SNHLY and CDR2 FYNNEI. The CDR3 is made up of 15 amino acids. The ends lost 9 bases at V and 4 bases at J; junction bases unmatched: 11. CDR3 sequence: CARFPRDRGFYGYTF. For the CDR3, the DNA is TGTGCCAGATTCCCCCGGGACAGGGGTTTCTATGGCTACACCTTC.